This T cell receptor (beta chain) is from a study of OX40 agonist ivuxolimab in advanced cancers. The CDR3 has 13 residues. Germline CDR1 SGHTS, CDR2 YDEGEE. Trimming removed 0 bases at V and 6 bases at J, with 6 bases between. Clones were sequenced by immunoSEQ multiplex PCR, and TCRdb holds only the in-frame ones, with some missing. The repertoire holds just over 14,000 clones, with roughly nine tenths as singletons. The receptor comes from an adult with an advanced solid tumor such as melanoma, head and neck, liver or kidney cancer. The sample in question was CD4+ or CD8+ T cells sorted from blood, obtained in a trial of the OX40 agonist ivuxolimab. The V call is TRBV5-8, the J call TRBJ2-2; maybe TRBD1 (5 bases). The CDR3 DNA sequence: TGTGCCAGCAGCTTGGGGGGCCCCGGGGAGCTGTTTTTT. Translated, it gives CASSLGGPGELFF.